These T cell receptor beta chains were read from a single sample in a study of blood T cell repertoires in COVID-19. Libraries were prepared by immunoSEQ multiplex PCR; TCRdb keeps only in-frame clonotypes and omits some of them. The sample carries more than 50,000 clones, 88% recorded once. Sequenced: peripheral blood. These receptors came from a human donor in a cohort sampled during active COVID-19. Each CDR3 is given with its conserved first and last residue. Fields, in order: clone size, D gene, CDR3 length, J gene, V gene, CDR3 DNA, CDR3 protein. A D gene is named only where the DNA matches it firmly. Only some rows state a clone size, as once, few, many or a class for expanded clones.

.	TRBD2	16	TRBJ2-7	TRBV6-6	TGTGCCAGCAGCGACGTTTCCGGGACTAGCTTCTACGAGCAGTACTTC	CASSDVSGTSFYEQYF
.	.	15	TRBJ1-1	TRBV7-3	TGTGCCAGCAGCCCCCTTACGACAGGACATACTGAAGCTTTCTTT	CASSPLTTGHTEAFF
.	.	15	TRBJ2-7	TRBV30	TGTGCCTGGAGTCCTCAGGTTGGTGGGCCTTACGAGCAGTACTTC	CAWSPQVGGPYEQYF
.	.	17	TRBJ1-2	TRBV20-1	TGCAGTGCTAGTAACCAGCTTCAGGCGTGGGCTAACTATGGCTACACCTTC	CSASNQLQAWANYGYTF
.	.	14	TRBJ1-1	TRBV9	TGTGCCAGCAGCTTAGGTGGGGGGGGGACTGAAGCTTTCTTT	CASSLGGGGTEAFF
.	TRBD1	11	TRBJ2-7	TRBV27	TGTGCCAGCAGATCAGGGGGCAGGCAGTACTTC	CASRSGGRQYF
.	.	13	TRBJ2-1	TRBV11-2	TGTGCCAGCAGCTTAGACCCCTCCGGTGAGCAGTTCTTC	CASSLDPSGEQFF
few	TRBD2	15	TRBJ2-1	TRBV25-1	TGTGCCAGCAGTGATGCTAGCGGGCCCTACAATGAGCAGTTCTTC	CASSDASGPYNEQFF
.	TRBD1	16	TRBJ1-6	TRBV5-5	TGTGCCAGCAGCTTAGAACAGGGGGCGTTGGGTTCACCCCTCCACTTT	CASSLEQGALGSPLHF
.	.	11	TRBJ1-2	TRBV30	TGTGCCTGGAGTTCGAACTATGGCTACACCTTC	CAWSSNYGYTF
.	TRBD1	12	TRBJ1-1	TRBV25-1	TGTGCCAGCAGCACAGGGGGCAGCGAAGCTTTCTTT	CASSTGGSEAFF
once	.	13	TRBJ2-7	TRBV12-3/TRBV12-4	TGTGCCAGCAGTCCCCGGGACTTCGGCGAGCAGTACTTC	CASSPRDFGEQYF
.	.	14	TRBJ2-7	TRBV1	TGCACCAGCGGGAGTAGCGGGGGGGTCTACGAGCAGTACTTC	CTSGSSGGVYEQYF
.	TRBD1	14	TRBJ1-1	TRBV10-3	TGTGCCTCAAGGTCCGGGACAGGGGACACTGAAGCTTTCTTT	CASRSGTGDTEAFF
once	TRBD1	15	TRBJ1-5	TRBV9	TGTGCCAGCAGCGGACAGGGGGATCCATATCAGCCCCAGCATTTT	CASSGQGDPYQPQHF
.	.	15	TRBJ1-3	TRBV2	TGTGCCAGCAGCCGACAGGATCACTCTGGAAACACCATATATTTT	CASSRQDHSGNTIYF
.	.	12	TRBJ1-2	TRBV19	TGTGCCAGTACGGATGATGAGGGCAGCTACACCTTC	CASTDDEGSYTF
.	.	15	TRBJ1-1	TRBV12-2	TGTGCAAGTCGCTTTGAGGACAGGGGAGGAACTGAAGCTTTCTTT	CASRFEDRGGTEAFF
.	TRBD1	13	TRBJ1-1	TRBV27	TGTGCCAGCAGCCGGGACAGGTTGAGTGAAGCTTTCTTT	CASSRDRLSEAFF
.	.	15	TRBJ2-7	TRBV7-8	TGTGCCAGCAGCCTGTCCCTTCACAAGACCTACGAGCAGTACTTC	CASSLSLHKTYEQYF
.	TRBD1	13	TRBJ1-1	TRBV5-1	TGCGCCAGCAGCTTAGGACAGGGCTCTGAAGCTTTCTTT	CASSLGQGSEAFF
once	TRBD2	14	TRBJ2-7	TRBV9	TGTGCCAGCAGCCCAGGGACTAGCCAGTACGAGCAGTACTTC	CASSPGTSQYEQYF
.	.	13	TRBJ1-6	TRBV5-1	TGCGCCAGCAGCTTGGAAACGGTGTCACCCCTCCACTTT	CASSLETVSPLHF
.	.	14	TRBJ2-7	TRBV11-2	TGTGCCAGCAGCTATCCAGGGGCCACCTACGAGCAGTACTTC	CASSYPGATYEQYF
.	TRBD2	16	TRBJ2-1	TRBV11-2	TGTGCCAGCAGCCGCCGTAGCGGGGGGGCCAACAATGAGCAGTTCTTC	CASSRRSGGANNEQFF
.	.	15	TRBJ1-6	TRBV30	TGTGCCTGGCGAGGACTTTTAGATTTGGGTTCACCCCTCCACTTT	CAWRGLLDLGSPLHF
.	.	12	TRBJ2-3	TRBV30	TGTGCCTGGAGTAATGAGTTAGATACGCAGTATTTT	CAWSNELDTQYF
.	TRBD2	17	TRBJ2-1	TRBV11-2	TGTGCCAGCAGCTTAGATTGGGGGGGAGGTGCCTACAATGAGCAGTTCTTC	CASSLDWGGGAYNEQFF
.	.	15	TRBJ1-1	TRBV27	TGTGCCAGCAGTCCCAACTGGGGGGGGAACACTGAAGCTTTCTTT	CASSPNWGGNTEAFF
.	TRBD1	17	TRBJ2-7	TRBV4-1	TGCGCCAGCAGCCCGAGAAGTCACCGGGACAGCCCCTACGAGCAGTACTTC	CASSPRSHRDSPYEQYF
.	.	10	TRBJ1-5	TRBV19	TGTGCCTTCCAATTTCAGCCCCAGCATTTT	CAFQFQPQHF
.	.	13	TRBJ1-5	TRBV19	TGTGCCAGTAGTATAGTGTCTTATCAGCCCCAGCATTTT	CASSIVSYQPQHF
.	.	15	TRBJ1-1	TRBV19	TGTGCCAGTAGTTTTAACGGGATAGCGAACACTGAAGCTTTCTTT	CASSFNGIANTEAFF
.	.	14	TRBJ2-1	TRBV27	TGTGCCAGCAGTCCACTCACCGACAGCAATGAGCAGTTCTTC	CASSPLTDSNEQFF
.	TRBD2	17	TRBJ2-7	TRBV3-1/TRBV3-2	TGTGCCAGCAGTCGGAGGACTAGCGGTTCCCCCTCCTACGAGCAGTACTTC	CASSRRTSGSPSYEQYF
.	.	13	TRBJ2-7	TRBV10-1	TGCGCCAGCAGTGATTCTATGACCTACGAGCAGTACTTC	CASSDSMTYEQYF
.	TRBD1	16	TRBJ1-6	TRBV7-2	TGTGCCAGCAGCTTAGGGGGACAGGGGCGCAATTCACCCCTCCACTTT	CASSLGGQGRNSPLHF
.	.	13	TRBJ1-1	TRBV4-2	TGTGCCAGCAGCCTAGGAGGGCCAACTGAAGCTTTCTTT	CASSLGGPTEAFF
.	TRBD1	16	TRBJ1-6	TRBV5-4	TGTGCCAGCAGTTTGGGGGACAGCTCCTATAATTCACCCCTCCACTTT	CASSLGDSSYNSPLHF
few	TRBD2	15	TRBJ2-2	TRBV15	TGTGCCACCAGCAGAGATCGGGGCCTAGCGGAGGAGCTGTTTTTT	CATSRDRGLAEELFF
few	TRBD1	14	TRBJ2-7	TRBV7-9	TGTGCCAGCAGCTTAGAGGACAGGGTGAACGAGCAGTACTTC	CASSLEDRVNEQYF
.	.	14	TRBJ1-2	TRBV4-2	TGTGCCAGCAGCCGAGGTTCAGGCGGAGGGGGCTACACCTTC	CASSRGSGGGGYTF
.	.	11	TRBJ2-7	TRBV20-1	TGCAGTGCTAGGAACACCTACGAGCAGTACTTC	CSARNTYEQYF
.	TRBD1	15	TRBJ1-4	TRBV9	TGTGCCAGCAACGAAAGGGGGCTTGGTAATGAAAAACTGTTTTTT	CASNERGLGNEKLFF
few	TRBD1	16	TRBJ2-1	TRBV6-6	TGTGCCAGCAGTCCGAGCCGGGACAGGGGGCAATATGAGCAGTTCTTC	CASSPSRDRGQYEQFF
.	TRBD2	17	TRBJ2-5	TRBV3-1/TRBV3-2	TGTGCCAGCAGCCAAGGATCGCTAGCGGGGGTACGAGAGACCCAGTACTTC	CASSQGSLAGVRETQYF
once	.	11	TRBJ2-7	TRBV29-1	TGCAGCGCCTCTAGCGCCTACGAGCAGTACTTC	CSASSAYEQYF
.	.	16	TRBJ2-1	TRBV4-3	TGCGCCAGCAGCCAAGAGTCTAGACCACCCTACAATGAGCAGTTCTTC	CASSQESRPPYNEQFF
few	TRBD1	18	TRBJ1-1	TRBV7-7	TGTGCCAGCAGCCGAAGGCGGACAGGCCGAACACCTAACACTGAAGCTTTCTTT	CASSRRRTGRTPNTEAFF
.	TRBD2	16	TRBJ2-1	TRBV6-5	TGTGCCAGCAGTTCCATGACTAGCGGGAGCAAAGGTGAGCAGTTCTTC	CASSSMTSGSKGEQFF
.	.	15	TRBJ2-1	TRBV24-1	TGTGCCACCAGTGCCCGAGGAAGGGGGAAGCATGAGCAGTTCTTC	CATSARGRGKHEQFF
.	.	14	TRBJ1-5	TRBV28	TGTGCCAGCAGTTTTACTCCGAGCAATCAGCCCCAGCATTTT	CASSFTPSNQPQHF